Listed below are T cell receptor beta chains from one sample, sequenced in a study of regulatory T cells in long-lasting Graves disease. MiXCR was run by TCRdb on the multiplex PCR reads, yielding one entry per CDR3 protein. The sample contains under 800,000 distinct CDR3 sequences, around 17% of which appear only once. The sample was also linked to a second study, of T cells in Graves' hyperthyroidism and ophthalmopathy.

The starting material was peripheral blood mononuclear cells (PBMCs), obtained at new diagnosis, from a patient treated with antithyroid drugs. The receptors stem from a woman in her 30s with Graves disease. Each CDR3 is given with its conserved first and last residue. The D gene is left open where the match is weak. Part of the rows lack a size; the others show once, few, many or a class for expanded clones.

CASSWGFYGYTF	TRBV28	-	many
CASSGVRDYPNEKLFF	TRBV25-1	-	few
CASRPSGGRELFF	TRBV27	TRBD1	many
CASSVPGTRAATQYF	TRBV12-3/TRBV12-4	-	many
CASSHIRGAQNTEAFF	TRBV19	-	many
CASATSGSSYNEQFF	TRBV5-1	TRBD2	-
CASRAGLAGGPVIDTQYF	TRBV27	TRBD2	few
CASSPRSGLNTEAFF	TRBV18	-	-
CASRRTGERGYGYTF	TRBV28	TRBD1	many
CASSHIAGGQPQHF	TRBV4-1	-	few
CASSEWEGTGEAFF	TRBV25-1	TRBD1	-
CASSPYTGLAGPGELFF	TRBV7-2	TRBD2	many
CASSPGGTHSGSTIYF	TRBV28	-	-
CASNQWRDEQFF	TRBV2	-	many
CASGAGELFF	TRBV28	-	few
CSARVVRQGFYGYTF	TRBV20-1	TRBD1	few
CASRGDRTTSSPLHF	TRBV2	TRBD1	many
CAWSAGAMGNQPQHF	TRBV30	-	many
CATSAPSGMGTDTQYF	TRBV24-1	TRBD2	-
CASSRAMVDTQYF	TRBV11-2	-	many
CASSLVAGSSADTQYF	TRBV7-2	-	many
CASSPREGTGELFF	TRBV18	-	few
CASSFEVSSGNTIYF	TRBV6-9	-	-
CASSLGVGNNQPQHF	TRBV28	-	many
CASSWGRASTDTQYF	TRBV28	-	-
CASSYLNTGELFF	TRBV28	-	many
CASSESRPGNEQFF	TRBV2	-	many
CASNGGPLETQYF	TRBV12-3/TRBV12-4	-	few
CASSALAGSLNEQFF	TRBV11-1	TRBD2	few
CASSQDWTASDEQYF	TRBV12-3/TRBV12-4	-	-
CASKQQGDGYGYTF	TRBV2	TRBD1	-
CATSDVTGDEQYF	TRBV24-1	TRBD1	many
CAWSKTSGSGDTQYF	TRBV30	TRBD2	-
CASQSSLINIGREQYF	TRBV28	-	many